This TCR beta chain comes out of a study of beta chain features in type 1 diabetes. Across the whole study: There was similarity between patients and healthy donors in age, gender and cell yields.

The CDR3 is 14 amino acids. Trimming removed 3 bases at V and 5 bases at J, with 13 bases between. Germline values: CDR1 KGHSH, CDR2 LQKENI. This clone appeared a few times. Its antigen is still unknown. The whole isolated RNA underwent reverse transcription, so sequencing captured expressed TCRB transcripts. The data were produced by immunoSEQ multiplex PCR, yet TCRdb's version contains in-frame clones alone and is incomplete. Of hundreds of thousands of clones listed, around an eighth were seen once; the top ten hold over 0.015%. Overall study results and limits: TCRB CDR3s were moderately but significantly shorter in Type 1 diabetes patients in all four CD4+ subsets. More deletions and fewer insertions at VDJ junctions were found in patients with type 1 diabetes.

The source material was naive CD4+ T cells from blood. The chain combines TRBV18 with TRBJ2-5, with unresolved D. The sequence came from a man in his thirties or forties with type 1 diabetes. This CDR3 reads CASSPMVKAETQYF. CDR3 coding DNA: TGTGCCAGCTCACCCATGGTGAAAGCGGAGACCCAGTACTTC.